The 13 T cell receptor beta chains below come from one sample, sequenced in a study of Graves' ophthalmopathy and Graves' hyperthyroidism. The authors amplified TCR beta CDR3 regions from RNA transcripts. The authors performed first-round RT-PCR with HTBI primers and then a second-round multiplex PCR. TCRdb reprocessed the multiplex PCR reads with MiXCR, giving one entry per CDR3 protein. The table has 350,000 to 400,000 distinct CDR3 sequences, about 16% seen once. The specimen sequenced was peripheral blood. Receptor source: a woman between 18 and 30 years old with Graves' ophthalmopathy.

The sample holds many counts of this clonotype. CDR3 protein: CASSPILAGVFSGELFF. Written as DNA, the CDR3 is TGTGCCAGCAGCCCCATACTAGCGGGAGTATTTTCCGGGGAGCTGTTTTTT. The rearrangement joins TRBV28 to TRBJ2-2; 11 bases agree with TRBD2. V lost 6 bases to trimming and J lost 6 bases; unmatched junction nucleotides: 12. There are 17 residues in the CDR3. Germline V gives CDR1 MDHEN, CDR2 SYDVKM.

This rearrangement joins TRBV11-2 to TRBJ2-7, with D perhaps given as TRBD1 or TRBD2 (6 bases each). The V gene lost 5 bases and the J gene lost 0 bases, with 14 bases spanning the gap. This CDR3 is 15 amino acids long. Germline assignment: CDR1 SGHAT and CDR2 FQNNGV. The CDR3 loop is CASSRAPGASYEQYF. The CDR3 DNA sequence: TGTGCCAGCAGCCGGGCCCCGGGGGCCTCCTACGAGCAGTACTTC. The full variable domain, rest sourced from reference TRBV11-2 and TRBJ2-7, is EAGVAQSPRYKIIEKRQSVAFWCNPISGHATLYWYQQILGQGPKLLIQFQNNGVVDDSQLPKDRFSAERLKGVDSTLKIQPAKLEDSAVYLCASSRAPGASYEQYFGPGTRLTVT.

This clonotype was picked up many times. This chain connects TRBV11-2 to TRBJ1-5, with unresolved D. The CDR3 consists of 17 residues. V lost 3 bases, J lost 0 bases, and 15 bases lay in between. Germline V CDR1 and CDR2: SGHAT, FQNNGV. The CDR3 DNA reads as TGTGCCAGCAGCTTTATTCCGCTGGGTGTTAGCAATCAGCCCCAGCATTTT. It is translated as CASSFIPLGVSNQPQHF.

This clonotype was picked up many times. CDR3 nucleotide sequence: TGTGCCAGCAGTTACTCGGGCCCAGGGGCGATGAACACTGAAGCTTTCTTT. Protein product: CASSYSGPGAMNTEAFF. This chain uses TRBV6-5 with TRBJ1-1; tentatively, D is TRBD1 (6 bases). V was cut by 0 bases and J by 0 bases, with 14 bases left in between. This CDR3 has 17 residues. CDR1 and CDR2 from the germline V gene are MNHEY and SVGAGI.

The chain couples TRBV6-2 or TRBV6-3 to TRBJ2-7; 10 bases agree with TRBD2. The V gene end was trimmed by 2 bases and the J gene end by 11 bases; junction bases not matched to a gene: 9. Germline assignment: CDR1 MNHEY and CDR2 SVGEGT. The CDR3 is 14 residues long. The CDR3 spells CASSYPGLAAKEYF. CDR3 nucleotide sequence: TGTGCCAGCAGTTACCCCGGACTAGCGGCCAAGGAGTACTTC.

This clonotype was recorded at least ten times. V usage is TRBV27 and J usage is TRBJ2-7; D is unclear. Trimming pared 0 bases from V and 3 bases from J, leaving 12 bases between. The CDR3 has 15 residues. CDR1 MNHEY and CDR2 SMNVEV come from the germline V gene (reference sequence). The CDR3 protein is CASSLSLVKSYEQYF. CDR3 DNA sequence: TGTGCCAGCAGTTTATCGTTGGTGAAAAGCTACGAGCAGTACTTC.

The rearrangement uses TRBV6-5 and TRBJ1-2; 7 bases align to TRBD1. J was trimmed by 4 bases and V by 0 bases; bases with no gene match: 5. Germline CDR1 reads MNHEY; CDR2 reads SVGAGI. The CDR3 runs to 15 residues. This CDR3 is CASSYSTGQTYGYTF. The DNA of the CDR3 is TGTGCCAGCAGTTACTCGACGGGACAGACCTATGGCTACACCTTC.

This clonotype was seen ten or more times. CDR3: CASSCPGWDRWYEQYF. CDR3 DNA sequence: TGTGCCAGCAGCTGCCCCGGATGGGACAGGTGGTACGAGCAGTACTTC. The genes are TRBV5-5 and TRBJ2-7; TRBD1 matches 8 bases. V lost 3 bases to trimming and J lost 4 bases; unmatched junction nucleotides: 12. Germline CDR1 SGHKS, CDR2 YYEKEE (reference sequence). The CDR3 runs to 16 residues.

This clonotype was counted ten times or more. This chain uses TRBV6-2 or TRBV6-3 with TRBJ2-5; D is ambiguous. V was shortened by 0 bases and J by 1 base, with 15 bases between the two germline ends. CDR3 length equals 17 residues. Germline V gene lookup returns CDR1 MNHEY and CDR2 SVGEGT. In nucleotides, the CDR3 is TGTGCCAGCAGTTACTCGGCGCGCTACTTAGGCCAAGAGACCCAGTACTTC. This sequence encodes CASSYSARYLGQETQYF.

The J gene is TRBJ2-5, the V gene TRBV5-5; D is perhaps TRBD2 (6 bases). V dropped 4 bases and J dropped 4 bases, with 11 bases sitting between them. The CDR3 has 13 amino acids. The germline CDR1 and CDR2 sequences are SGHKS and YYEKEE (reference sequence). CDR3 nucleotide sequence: TGTGCCAGCAGCCGGGACTCTTCAGAGACCCAGTACTTC. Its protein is CASSRDSSETQYF.

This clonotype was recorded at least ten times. CDR3 amino acids: CASSVGGRGPLNTEAFF. CDR3 DNA: TGTGCCAGCAGCGTAGGGGGCCGGGGGCCTCTGAACACTGAAGCTTTCTTT. The V and J genes are TRBV9 and TRBJ1-1; D perhaps matches TRBD1 (6 bases). The CDR3 is 17 amino acids. Trimming removed 0 bases at V and 0 bases at J, with 15 bases between. From germline, CDR1 is SGDLS and CDR2 YYNGEE.

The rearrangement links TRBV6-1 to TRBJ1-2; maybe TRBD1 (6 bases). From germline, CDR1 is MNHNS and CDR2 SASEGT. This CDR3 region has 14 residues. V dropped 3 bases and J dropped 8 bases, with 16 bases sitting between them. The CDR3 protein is CASSDDGGPGGYTF. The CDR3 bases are TGTGCCAGCAGTGATGATGGGGGGCCGGGAGGCTACACCTTC.

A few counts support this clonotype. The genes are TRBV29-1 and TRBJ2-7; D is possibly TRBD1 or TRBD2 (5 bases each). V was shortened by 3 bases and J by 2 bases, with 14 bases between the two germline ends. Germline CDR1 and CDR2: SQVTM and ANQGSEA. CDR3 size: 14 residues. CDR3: CSVDRGRGTYEQYF. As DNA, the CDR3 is TGCAGCGTTGATCGGGGTAGGGGAACCTACGAGCAGTACTTC.